The 13 T cell receptor beta chains reported below all come from one sample, sequenced in a study of PD-1 blockade in classical Hodgkin lymphoma (dated by TCRdb to 2019 to 2021). Libraries came from the immunoSEQ multiplex PCR assay. TCRdb took this table from immuneACCESS and kept in-frame rearrangements with V and J called. Such tables lack part of the clones; where checked against another copy, unresolved V genes explain under half of the gap, and the rest is unexplained. The sample data list roughly 19,000 clones, and 80% of these were observed just once. More than 20% of the sample is held by the ten biggest clonotypes. Read against the paper, the sample's time point label means: cycle 1 day 1 (C1D1), immediately before nivolumab initiation. Every trial patient had relapsed following autologous stem cell transplantation, and prior brentuximab vedotin exposure was what differed among cohorts A, B and C.

The starting material was peripheral blood mononuclear cells (PBMCs), obtained at baseline. The receptor set was obtained from a human donor with classical Hodgkin lymphoma.

The chain carries TRBV6-5 and TRBJ2-3; 9 nucleotides align to TRBD2. Germline V CDR1 and CDR2: MNHEY, SVGAGI. CDR3 length equals 16 residues. The V segment lost 2 bases and the J segment 7 bases; nucleotides outside the gene matches: 10. CDR3 residues: CASSYGGGALTNTQYF. For the CDR3, the DNA is TGTGCCAGCAGTTACGGCGGGGGGGCCCTTACGAATACGCAGTATTTT.

The chain is built from TRBV10-3 and TRBJ2-5; 7 bases agree with TRBD1. V was clipped by 5 bases and J by 5 bases; unmatched bases: 5. Germline V gene lookup returns CDR1 ENHRY and CDR2 SYGVKD. The CDR3 contains 13 residues. The CDR3 DNA sequence: TGTGCCATCAGTTTACAGGGGCCGGAGACCCAGTACTTC. Encoded protein: CAISLQGPETQYF.

The genes are TRBV7-9 and TRBJ2-2; 14 bases align to TRBD2. J gave up 1 base and V 5 bases, and 9 bases lay outside the gene matches. The CDR3 runs 19 residues. CDR1 and CDR2 from the germline V gene are SEHNR and FQNEAQ (reference sequence). This chain's CDR3 is CASSGLAGLAGENTGELFF. Here the CDR3 DNA reads TGTGCCAGCAGCGGGCTAGCGGGACTAGCGGGGGAGAACACCGGGGAGCTGTTTTTT. The full variable domain, rest sourced from reference TRBV7-9 and TRBJ2-2, is DTGVSQNPRHKITKRGQNVTFRCDPISEHNRLYWYRQTLGQGPEFLTYFQNEAQLEKSRLLSDRFSAERPKGSFSTLEIQRTEQGDSAMYLCASSGLAGLAGENTGELFFGEGSRLTVL.

The gene calls are TRBV18 and TRBJ2-7; tentatively, D is TRBD1 (5 bases). V dropped 1 base and J dropped 4 bases, with 8 bases sitting between them. Germline V gives CDR1 KGHSH, CDR2 LQKENI. The CDR3 length is 13 residues. The CDR3 is CASSPRRAYEQYF. The CDR3 coding sequence is TGTGCCAGCTCACCACGCAGGGCGTACGAGCAGTACTTC. The variable domain in full, completed from reference TRBV18 and TRBJ2-7, reads NAGVMQNPRHLVRRRGQEARLRCSPMKGHSHVYWYRQLPEEGLKFMVYLQKENIIDESGMPKERFSAEFPKEGPSILRIQQVVRGDSAAYFCASSPRRAYEQYFGPGTRLTVT.

J is TRBJ2-3 and V is TRBV5-4; 7 bases are shared with TRBD1. The CDR3 extends over 16 amino acids. The trim removed 3 bases at V and 6 bases at J, leaving 13 bases unmatched. Looked up from germline, CDR1 is SGHNT and CDR2 is YYREEE (reference sequence). The CDR3, as DNA: TGTGCCAGCAGCTCTAGACAGGGAGCCATAGGGGATACGCAGTATTTT. Encoded protein: CASSSRQGAIGDTQYF.

This rearrangement joins TRBV9 to TRBJ2-1; D remains unclear. This CDR3 spans 15 amino acids. The V and J ends lost 0 bases and 4 bases respectively, with 11 bases between them. The germline V gene encodes CDR1 SGDLS and CDR2 YYNGEE. CDR3 sequence (DNA): TGTGCCAGCAGCGTAGCGGGCGTGGAGTACAATGAGCAGTTCTTC. Translation gives CASSVAGVEYNEQFF.

The chain employs TRBV4-2 and TRBJ2-5; 8 nucleotides line up with TRBD2. Germline V CDR1 and CDR2: LGHNA, YNFKEQ. Trimming cost V 0 bases and J 5 bases; bases outside gene matches: 8. The CDR3 totals 16 residues. CDR3 sequence: CASSQERLAGAETQYF. CDR3 DNA sequence: TGTGCCAGCAGCCAAGAAAGGCTAGCGGGTGCGGAGACCCAGTACTTC.

A few counts support this clone. V and J are TRBV28 and TRBJ2-5; D ambiguous. Germline CDR1 and CDR2: MDHEN and SYDVKM. V dropped 6 bases and J dropped 3 bases, with 11 bases sitting between them. The length of the CDR3 is 13 residues. The CDR3 is CASRPVYEETQYF. As DNA, the CDR3 is TGTGCCAGCAGGCCTGTCTATGAAGAGACCCAGTACTTC.

In nucleotides, the CDR3 is TGTGCCAGCGTCGGGAGTAGCGGGAGTATCTACGAGCAGTACTTC. It specifies CASVGSSGSIYEQYF. The chain couples TRBV6-1 to TRBJ2-7, with 9 bases aligning to TRBD2. CDR3 size: 15 residues. CDR1 MNHNS and CDR2 SASEGT come from the germline V gene. Trimming removed 8 bases from V and 3 bases from J; junction bases left unmatched: 11.

This chain uses TRBV11-2 with TRBJ2-5; unclear D gene. In germline, CDR1 is SGHAT, CDR2 FQNNGV. The CDR3 has 15 amino acids. Trimming stripped 5 bases from V and 4 bases from J, with 17 bases between. CDR3 bases: TGTGCCAGCAGCCCAGACCTTGGGCAGATAGAGACCCAGTACTTC. This codes for CASSPDLGQIETQYF. The full variable domain, with the rest looked up from reference TRBV11-2 and TRBJ2-5, is EAGVAQSPRYKIIEKRQSVAFWCNPISGHATLYWYQQILGQGPKLLIQFQNNGVVDDSQLPKDRFSAERLKGVDSTLKIQPAKLEDSAVYLCASSPDLGQIETQYFGPGTRLLVL.

The chain recombines TRBV19 with TRBJ1-5; D call uncertain. This CDR3 is 15 amino acids long. The V end was cut by 3 bases, the J end by 7 bases, with 16 bases between. Germline V gene sequence: CDR1 LNHDA, CDR2 SQIVND (reference sequence). CDR3 DNA sequence: TGTGCCAGTAGTATTGGAGTCCAGAGTGGGCAGCCCCAGCATTTT. Translation: CASSIGVQSGQPQHF.

This chain connects TRBV7-9 to TRBJ2-1; D is unclear. Germline CDR1 SEHNR, CDR2 FQNEAQ (reference sequence). This CDR3 is built from 15 residues. Trimming took off 5 bases at V and 0 bases at J, with 11 bases between the two ends. This CDR3 reads CASSPLKNSYNEQFF. The CDR3 coding sequence is TGTGCCAGCAGCCCCCTTAAGAACTCCTACAATGAGCAGTTCTTC.

CDR3 loop: CARGTGDYEQYF. The DNA of the CDR3 is TGCGCCAGAGGGACAGGGGACTACGAGCAGTACTTC. The chain joins TRBV10-1 to TRBJ2-7; 10 bases line up with TRBD1. The junction had 2 bases not matched to a gene; V was cut back by 9 bases and J by 3 bases. This CDR3 is built from 12 residues. The germline CDR1 and CDR2 sequences are WNHNN and SYGVQD (reference sequence).